Listed here are 16 T cell receptor beta chains from one sample, sequenced in a study of shared clonotypes between healthy human individuals. It was CD45RO-negative cells, positively selected for CCR7, that made up naive CD8 cells, with terminally differentiated effector memory CD45RA+ cells excluded. Clones were read by immunoSEQ multiplex PCR, and TCRdb kept only the in-frame ones, dropping some. The sample consists of just over 2,000,000 clones, approximately 95% of them appearing once. The sequenced material came from naive CD8+ T cells sorted from blood. These receptors were obtained from a man between 18 and 35 years old in good health.

This chain connects TRBV7-3 to TRBJ2-5; no reliable D call. Trimming removed 5 bases at V and 5 bases at J, with 12 bases between. This CDR3 is built from 13 residues. The germline CDR1 and CDR2 sequences are SGHTA and FQGTGA. The chain's CDR3 is CASSKVGWETQYF. The CDR3 DNA sequence: TGTGCCAGCAGCAAAGTGGGGTGGGAGACCCAGTACTTC.

The CDR3 reads CASSLYSFNNEQFF. The CDR3 coding sequence is TGTGCCAGCAGTTTGTACAGTTTTAACAATGAGCAGTTCTTC. The V and J genes are TRBV27 and TRBJ2-1, with D hard to call. The CDR3 runs 14 residues. The germline V and J ends were trimmed by 3 bases and 5 bases, with 11 bases remaining between them. From germline, CDR1 is MNHEY and CDR2 SMNVEV (reference sequence).

This sequence joins TRBV4-3 and TRBJ2-3; D remains unclear. The length of the CDR3 is 14 residues. In germline, CDR1 is LGHNA, CDR2 YSLEER. V lost 0 bases and J 7 bases, leaving 11 bases between the germline ends. CDR3 loop: CASSQEGDLHTQYF. The CDR3, as DNA: TGCGCCAGCAGCCAAGAAGGAGACCTCCATACGCAGTATTTT.

The rearrangement joins TRBV30 to TRBJ1-1; a weak D match, TRBD1 (5 bases). Germline V CDR1 and CDR2: GTSNPN, SVGIG (reference sequence). Trimming left V 1 base short and J 5 bases short, with 11 bases between. The CDR3 covers 13 residues. This CDR3 is CAWSGMGGTEAFF. The DNA of the CDR3 is TGTGCCTGGAGTGGGATGGGGGGGACTGAAGCTTTCTTT.

This chain connects TRBV27 to TRBJ2-7, with 12 nucleotides matching TRBD1. This CDR3 is 14 amino acids long. Trimming took 3 bases from V and 7 from J; bases not matched to a gene: 4. Germline V gene data show CDR1 as MNHEY and CDR2 as SMNVEV (reference sequence). The CDR3 region is CASSLGQGAWEQYF. The DNA of the CDR3 is TGTGCCAGCAGTTTGGGACAGGGGGCTTGGGAGCAGTACTTC.

This chain uses TRBV5-4 with TRBJ2-7; no clear D. CDR1 and CDR2 (germline): SGHNT, YYREEE (reference sequence). Trimming pared 5 bases from V and 3 bases from J, leaving 18 bases between. The CDR3 sequence is 15 residues long. The CDR3 nucleotides read TGTGCCAGCAGTCCCCGACAAGGCCTCCTCTACGAGCAGTACTTC. As protein: CASSPRQGLLYEQYF. The variable domain in full, with the rest retrieved from reference TRBV5-4 and TRBJ2-7, is ETGVTQSPTHLIKTRGQQVTLRCSSQSGHNTVSWYQQALGQGPQFIFQYYREEENGRGNFPPRFSGLQFPNYSSELNVNALELDDSALYLCASSPRQGLLYEQYFGPGTRLTVT.

This chain connects TRBV5-6 to TRBJ2-1; a possible D gene is TRBD1 (5 bases). CDR1 SGHDT and CDR2 YYEEEE come from the germline V gene. The CDR3 sequence is 15 residues long. V lost 1 base to trimming and J lost 7 bases, with 15 bases between them. This chain's CDR3 is CASSLFQGGWNEQFF. The CDR3 DNA sequence: TGTGCCAGCAGCTTGTTTCAGGGTGGGTGGAATGAGCAGTTCTTC.

This chain uses TRBV4-1 with TRBJ2-7, with 8 bases identical to TRBD2. The CDR3 loop spans 15 amino acids. The junction had 14 bases not matched to a gene; V was cut back by 10 bases and J by 3 bases. Germline V gene data show CDR1 as MGHRA and CDR2 as YSYEKL. In DNA form, the CDR3 reads TGCGCCACCTCGGGCCAAGCGGGAGCCTTCTACGAGCAGTACTTC. Amino acid sequence: CATSGQAGAFYEQYF.

J is TRBJ2-7 and V is TRBV9, with no clear D. This CDR3 has 14 residues. Germline V lookup: CDR1 SGDLS, CDR2 YYNGEE. V gave up 0 bases and J gave up 3 bases, with 10 bases separating them. The CDR3 DNA follows: TGTGCCAGCAGCGTAGTGCCCCTCGGCTACGAGCAGTACTTC. Encoded protein: CASSVVPLGYEQYF.

This clone is a singleton in its sample. The chain links TRBV7-2 to TRBJ2-3; D ambiguous. The CDR3 is made up of 15 amino acids. The ends were cut back, 1 base at V and 0 bases at J, with 8 bases in the middle. Germline V gene data show CDR1 as SGHTA and CDR2 as FQGNSA. This chain's CDR3 is CASSLGVTSTDTQYF. The DNA for the CDR3 is TGTGCCAGCAGCTTAGGTGTGACTAGCACAGATACGCAGTATTTT.

Here the CDR3 reads CASSPLPQGTELDTEAFF. The CDR3 region has the DNA TGTGCCAGCAGCCCCCTCCCACAGGGTACGGAATTGGACACTGAAGCTTTCTTT. The rearrangement links TRBV5-4 to TRBJ1-1; tentative D call: TRBD1 (6 bases). In germline, CDR1 is SGHNT, CDR2 YYREEE (reference sequence). This CDR3 region has 18 residues. The V end was cut by 4 bases, the J end by 3 bases, with 25 bases between.

The chain recombines TRBV30 with TRBJ2-1; D unclear. V shed 0 bases and J shed 8 bases, with 8 bases lying between them. This CDR3 spans 12 amino acids. Germline CDR1 and CDR2: GTSNPN and SVGIG (reference sequence). Here the CDR3 reads CAWSVLWDEQFF. The CDR3, as DNA: TGTGCCTGGAGTGTATTGTGGGATGAGCAGTTCTTC.

On this clone: Other DNA sequences in the sample encode the same CDR3. J is TRBJ2-5 and V is TRBV27; no definite D call. The germline V gene encodes CDR1 MNHEY and CDR2 SMNVEV (reference sequence). CDR3 length: 12 amino acids. Trimming removed 6 bases at V and 1 base at J, with 6 bases between. The CDR3 spells CASRDFQETQYF. The CDR3 DNA is TGTGCCAGCAGAGACTTCCAAGAGACCCAGTACTTC.

The J gene is TRBJ2-3, the V gene TRBV27; tentatively, D is TRBD2 (6 bases). The V and J ends lost 5 bases and 0 bases respectively, with 18 bases between them. The CDR3 loop spans 17 amino acids. Germline V gene sequence: CDR1 MNHEY, CDR2 SMNVEV (reference sequence). For the CDR3, the DNA is TGTGCCAGCAGTCCTTTGGGACTCCAAGGGAGCACAGATACGCAGTATTTT. Amino acids: CASSPLGLQGSTDTQYF.

This chain links TRBV7-6 with TRBJ2-3; TRBD2 aligns across 8 bases. J gave up 2 bases and V 7 bases, and 8 bases lay outside the gene matches. Germline V gives CDR1 SGHVS, CDR2 FNYEAQ. The CDR3 totals 15 residues. The CDR3 DNA is TGTGCCAGCACCCCGGGACTAGAATACACAGATACGCAGTATTTT. Translated: CASTPGLEYTDTQYF.

The chain joins TRBV7-6 to TRBJ2-2, with 12 bases fitting TRBD1. The V segment lost 5 bases and the J segment 1 base; nucleotides outside the gene matches: 11. This CDR3 region has 19 residues. Germline V lookup: CDR1 SGHVS, CDR2 FNYEAQ. The CDR3 DNA is TGTGCCAGCAGCCAAACGGGGACAGGGGGCGCTGGGAACACCGGGGAGCTGTTTTTT. This gives the protein CASSQTGTGGAGNTGELFF.